This record covers a single T cell receptor (beta chain). The table lists this clone with a few counts. The specificity of this receptor is unknown. No quality values exist for individual bases; no much larger clone is one base distant. From cysteine to phenylalanine, the CDR3 is 15 amino acids long. Only CDR3 DNA is held: 45 bases, read in frame from base 1. CDR1 and CDR2, looked up from the germline V gene (reference sequence), are MNHEY and SMNVEV. The V end loses 6 bases and the J end loses 2 bases, and a stretch of 17 bases separates them. Each donor gave one peripheral blood draw, averaging roughly 0.11 L, which was collected into heparinised tubes. Naive, central memory, regulatory and stem cell-like memory CD4+ T cells were sorted on a BD FACSAria II using a panel including CD45RO, CCR7, CD25, CD127, CD95 and CD27. A purity above 95% was achieved for all sorted populations. PBMCs were isolated right away by Lymphoprep density gradient centrifugation and were stained directly, without culture. Samples were stained and sorted in pairs, with one healthy donor and one patient per experiment, so that batch effects were minimized.

The entire isolated RNA was reverse transcribed using the High Capacity cDNA Reverse Transcription Kit, and thus expressed TCRB transcripts were sequenced. Naive, central memory and regulatory T cell samples underwent deep immunoSEQ sequencing, averaging around 3.9 million total reads per sample. Sorted cells were lysed in RLT buffer, and RNA was extracted using DNase-treated RNeasy Micro or Mini kits according to cell number. To prevent cross-contamination, each cell subset was processed individually, whereas patient and healthy donor samples were processed jointly. Using the immunoSEQ multiplex PCR, TCRB sequences were amplified from cDNA into 87-bp fragments spanning the CDR3 region. Amplicons were sequenced on the Illumina HiSeq platform. As for the authors' bioinformatics: PCR bias was computationally corrected using synthetic template baselines, reads within Hamming distance 2 were collapsed, and singletons that could not be merged were discarded. Reads were aligned against IMGT so that V, D and J genes, CDR3 length and insertions or deletions at six rearrangement sites could be assigned. Within each subset, clonotype counts were normalized to the number of sorted cells before true diversity and Gini coefficients were calculated with the tcR R package. Repertoire sharing was quantified using the overlap coefficient calculated on TCRB nucleotide sequences. Out-of-frame TCRB sequences from naive cells were analyzed as a proxy for the pre-selection repertoire. As stored in TCRdb, this immuneACCESS dataset retains in-frame rearrangements with V and J assigned. A fraction of the clones does not appear; measured against another copy, unresolved V genes explain less than half of the discrepancy, and the remainder lacks a known reason. Clonal size and the V and J genes are those of that table, whereas D and trimming came from the DNA. Recorded for this sample are just over 600,000 clones; around 15% of them occurred a single time. The ten largest make up about 0.097% of the sample.

The data originate from a study of beta chain features in type 1 diabetes (dated by TCRdb to the late 2010s). In terms of the full investigation: No differences in mean age, gender distribution, total cell number or subset yield were found between patients and healthy donors. A total of roughly 110 million sorted cells were examined across all samples, and the number of cells per subset was strongly correlated with RNA yield. In the study, TCRB repertoires of sorted circulating CD4+ T cell subsets from recently diagnosed type 1 diabetes patients were compared with those of matched healthy donors. Regulatory and stem cell-like memory subsets were isolated from only 8 patients and about 8 healthy donors, whereas naive and central memory subsets came from all 30 or so donors.

Here is what the overall study found, with its caveats: Because the HLA sub-analyses included only small numbers of individuals, any influence of HLA type on TCRB rearrangement was left unresolved. Shorter templates might be favored by PCR, yet because patient and control samples were amplified and corrected together, any such skew would affect both groups equally. Type 1 diabetes patients showed a moderate but significant shortening of TCRB CDR3 length in all four CD4+ subsets. Because cDNA rather than genomic DNA was sequenced, highly expressing activated cells could have been over-represented, although no difference in activation and CD3 levels was found between groups. The naive, central memory and regulatory TCRB repertoires appeared to resemble one another more closely among patients than among healthy donors. Fewer insertions and more nucleotide deletions at VDJ recombination sites were observed in patients with type 1 diabetes, implying thymic rearrangement abnormalities.

The sequence joins TRBV27 to TRBJ2-7; TRBD2 is a weak D gene call, 6 bases matching. The TCR was taken from a man between 18 and 29 years old in good health. The sample consisted of naive CD4+ T cells from blood. The cell subset or site label for this specimen denotes: true naive CD4+ T cells. The nucleotide sequence is TGTGCCAGCAGAAAGGAGGGTTTTAGGACCTACGAGCAGTACTTC. Translation gives CASRKEGFRTYEQYF.